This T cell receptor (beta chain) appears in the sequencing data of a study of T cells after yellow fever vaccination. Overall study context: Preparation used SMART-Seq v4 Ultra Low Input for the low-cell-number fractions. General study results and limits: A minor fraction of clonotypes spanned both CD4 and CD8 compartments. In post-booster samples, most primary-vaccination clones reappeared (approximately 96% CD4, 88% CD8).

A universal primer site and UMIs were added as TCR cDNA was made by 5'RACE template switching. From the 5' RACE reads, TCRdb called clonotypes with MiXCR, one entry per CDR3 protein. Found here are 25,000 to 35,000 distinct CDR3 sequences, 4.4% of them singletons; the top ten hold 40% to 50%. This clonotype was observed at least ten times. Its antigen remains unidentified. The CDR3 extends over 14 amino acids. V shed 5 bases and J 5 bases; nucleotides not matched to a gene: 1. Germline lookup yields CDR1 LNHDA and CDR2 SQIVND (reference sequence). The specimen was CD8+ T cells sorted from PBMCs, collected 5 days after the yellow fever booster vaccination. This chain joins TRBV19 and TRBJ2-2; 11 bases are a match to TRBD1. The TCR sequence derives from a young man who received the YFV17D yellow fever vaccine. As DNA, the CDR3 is TGTGCCAGTAGTGGGACAGGGGGGACCGGGGAGCTGTTTTTT. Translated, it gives CASSGTGGTGELFF. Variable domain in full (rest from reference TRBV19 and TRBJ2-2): DGGITQSPKYLFRKEGQNVTLSCEQNLNHDAMYWYRQDPGQGLRLIYYSQIVNDFQKGDIAEGYSVSREKKESFPLTVTSAQKNPTAFYLCASSGTGGTGELFFGEGSRLTVL.